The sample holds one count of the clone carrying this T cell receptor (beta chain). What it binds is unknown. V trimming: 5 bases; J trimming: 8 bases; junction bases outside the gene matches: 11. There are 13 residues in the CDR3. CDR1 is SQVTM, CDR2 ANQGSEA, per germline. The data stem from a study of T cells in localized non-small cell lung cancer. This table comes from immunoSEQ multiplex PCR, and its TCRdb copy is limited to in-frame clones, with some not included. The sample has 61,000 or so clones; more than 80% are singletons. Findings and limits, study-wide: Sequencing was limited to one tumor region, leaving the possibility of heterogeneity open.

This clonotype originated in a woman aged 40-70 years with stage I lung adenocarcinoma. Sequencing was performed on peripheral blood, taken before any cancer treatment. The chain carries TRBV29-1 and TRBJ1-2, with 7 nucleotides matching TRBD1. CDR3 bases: TGCAGCGTTCTGACAGGGTGGACCCGGGGCTACACCTTC. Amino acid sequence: CSVLTGWTRGYTF.